This T cell receptor (beta chain) appears in the sequencing data of a study of CD8+CD57+ T cells in acquired aplastic anemia (dated by TCRdb to the late 2010s). Notes on the research overall: Extracted DNA from sorted CD4+ and CD8+ cells averaged approximately 3 ug, ranging from roughly 0.19 to 27.4 ug. For healthy donor samples, the average read count was around 10 million for CD4+ cells and roughly 12 million for CD8+ cells.

Study-wide findings and limitations: Twenty-nine CD8+ CDR3 sequences were found in both patients and controls but appeared to be highly expressed in patients and within the immunodominant clones of the patients. Between patients and healthy controls, no significant difference in CD8+ Simpson's diversity was found (P=0.060).

Trimming takes 6 bases from V and 3 bases from J, and the germline ends sit 9 bases apart. The CDR3 spans 12 residues, from the cysteine through the phenylalanine. Only the CDR3 DNA is retained, 36 bases long and in frame from the first base. In the study, sorted CD4+ and CD8+ blood T cells from patients with severe aplastic anemia and from healthy subjects underwent deep sequencing of TCR repertoires. Ficoll-Paque density gradient centrifugation was used to isolate peripheral blood mononuclear cells. Before DNA extraction, CD4+ and CD8+ T cells were sorted with FACS or magnetic beads. TCR beta VDJ combination and CDR3 sequence profiling used genomic DNA as the template. An Illumina HiSeq 2000 was used for TCR repertoire sequencing. Regarding the original processing steps: TRBV/TRBJ rearrangement plots, CDR3 size and DJ length profiles, and Simpson's diversity index were used to evaluate the repertoires. The immunodominant clone was defined as the most abundant DNA sequence in deep sequencing data. CDR3 amino acid sequences were checked for sharing between subjects and were compared against published repertoires and the VDJdb database. TCRdb itself trimmed the public reads at Q25 with fastp, ran MiXCR and retained productive beta chains. CDR3 protein sequences are deduplicated, and each keeps its most common genes and DNA. The authors' filters were not applied to this entry. The table for this sample lists under 200,000 distinct CDR3 sequences; 60% to 70% of them were counted only once. The ten largest clones represent around 45% of the sample.

This clonotype came up a few times. It lacks a known antigen. Base qualities were left out, and no much larger clone turns up one base away. The sequence joins TRBV12-3 or TRBV12-4 to TRBJ2-7; there is no confident call for the D gene. The sequenced sample was sorted CD4+, CD8+, or CD8+CD57+ T cells (not recorded which) from PBMCs. This TCR was sampled from a human donor in good health. Here the CDR3 is given as CASRASRYEQYF. The DNA sequence is TGTGCCAGCAGAGCTAGTCGCTACGAGCAGTACTTC.